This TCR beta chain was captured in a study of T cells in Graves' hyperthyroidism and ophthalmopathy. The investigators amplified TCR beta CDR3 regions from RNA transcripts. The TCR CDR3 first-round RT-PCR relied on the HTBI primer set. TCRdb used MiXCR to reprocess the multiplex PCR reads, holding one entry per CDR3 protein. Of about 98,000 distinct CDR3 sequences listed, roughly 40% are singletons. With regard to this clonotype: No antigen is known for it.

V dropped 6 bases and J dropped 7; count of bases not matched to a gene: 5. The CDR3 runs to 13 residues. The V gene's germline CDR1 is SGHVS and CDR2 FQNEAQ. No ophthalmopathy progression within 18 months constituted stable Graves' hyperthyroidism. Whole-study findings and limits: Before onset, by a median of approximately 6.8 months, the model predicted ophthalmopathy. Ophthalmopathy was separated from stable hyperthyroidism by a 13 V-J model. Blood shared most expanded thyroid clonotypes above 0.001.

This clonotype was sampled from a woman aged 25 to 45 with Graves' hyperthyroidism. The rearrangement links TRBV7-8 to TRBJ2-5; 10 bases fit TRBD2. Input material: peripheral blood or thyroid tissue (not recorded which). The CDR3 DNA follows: TGTGCCAGCAGAGGACTAGCGGTGGGGACCCAGTACTTC. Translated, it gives CASRGLAVGTQYF.